This TCR beta chain emerged from a study of regulatory T cells in long-lasting Graves disease. This clonotype came up many times. Described time point: persistent/refractory GD, antithyroid drugs over 5 years with positive TRAb. From RNA extracted from PBMCs, the TCR library was made. Germline lookup yields CDR1 SEHNR and CDR2 FQNEAQ (reference sequence). Unmatched junction bases numbered 3, after V lost 3 bases and J lost 2 bases. The CDR3 consists of 14 residues. Arm-PCR of CDR3 regions with iRepertoire HTBI primers generated TCR beta libraries. One entry per CDR3 protein, called by TCRdb with MiXCR from the multiplex PCR reads. The sample shows 300,000 or so distinct CDR3 sequences, around a fifth of them seen only once.

Sequenced material: peripheral blood mononuclear cells (PBMCs), taken when the disease was refractory, from a patient treated with antithyroid drugs. The V call is TRBV7-9, the J call TRBJ2-5; 7 positions match TRBD1. The origin of this receptor is a female donor with Graves disease. As DNA, the CDR3 is TGTGCCAGCAGCTTTATGGGACAGCAAGAGACCCAGTACTTC. It translates to CASSFMGQQETQYF.